The clone carrying this TCR beta chain was picked up one time. The sample is drawn from a study of blood T cell repertoires in COVID-19. As for the study in general: Both acute and convalescent COVID-19 samples were obtained from the United States, Italy and Spain. T cells, B-cell-depleted T cells, or PBMCs supplied cDNA or gDNA.

In the authors' methods: Nucleated cell number was recorded as an estimate derived from reference gene primer amplification. Data came from immunoSEQ multiplex PCR; TCRdb stores just in-frame clones and leaves some out. The D gene and trimming were derived from the DNA, and the V and J assignments and clone size from that table. Among about 250,000 clones listed, around 82% were seen once. Germline CDR1 and CDR2: MDHEN and SYDVKM. This CDR3 spans 13 amino acids. V dropped 2 bases and J dropped 7 bases, with 11 bases sitting between them. The chain carries TRBV28 and TRBJ1-2; D call uncertain. The receptor's source is a middle-aged man with active or convalescent COVID-19. Input material: peripheral blood. The DNA for the CDR3 is TGTGCCAGCAGTTTAAGCGGCGGGTTTGGCTACACCTTC. It translates to CASSLSGGFGYTF.